Presented here are 4 T cell receptor beta chains from one specimen sequenced in a study of blood T cell repertoires in COVID-19. Sequencing was performed with immunoSEQ multiplex PCR; in TCRdb, only in-frame clones are kept and a portion is missing. The sample shows some 150,000 clones, 85% to 90% of them seen only once. Sequenced sample: peripheral blood. The receptors originated from a man aged 55 to 69 with active or convalescent COVID-19.

The chain uses TRBV3-1 (or the pseudogene TRBV3-2) and TRBJ2-7; D perhaps matches TRBD1 (6 bases). Per the germline V gene, CDR1 is LGHDT and CDR2 is YNNKEL (reference sequence). The CDR3 is 15 residues long. V shed 0 bases and J shed 4 bases, with 13 bases lying between them. CDR3 protein: CASSQEGSGVYEQYF. The DNA for the CDR3 is TGTGCCAGCAGCCAAGAGGGGTCAGGGGTTTACGAGCAGTACTTC.

The V call is TRBV5-5, the J call TRBJ2-3; TRBD2 is a possible D gene (5 bases). Trimming took 0 bases from V and 6 from J, leaving 8 bases between them. The CDR3 spans 13 residues. Germline CDR1 SGHKS, CDR2 YYEKEE (reference sequence). The DNA for the CDR3 is TGTGCCAGCAGCTTGGAAGCGGCCGATACGCAGTATTTT. It is translated as CASSLEAADTQYF. Based on the CDR3 plus reference TRBV5-5 and TRBJ2-3, the full variable domain is DAGVTQSPTHLIKTRGQQVTLRCSPISGHKSVSWYQQVLGQGPQFIFQYYEKEERGRGNFPDRFSARQFPNYSSELNVNALLLGDSALYLCASSLEAADTQYFGPGTRLTVL.

This clone was seen once. CDR3 sequence reads: CASSFEGGETQYF. CDR3 nucleotide sequence: TGTGCCAGCAGCTTCGAGGGCGGGGAGACCCAGTACTTC. The rearrangement uses TRBV11-2 and TRBJ2-5; D might be TRBD2 (5 bases). In germline, CDR1 is SGHAT, CDR2 FQNNGV. The V gene lost 3 bases and the J gene lost 5 bases, with 10 bases spanning the gap. This CDR3 has 13 residues.

The V call is TRBV27, the J call TRBJ2-5, with 10 bases that match TRBD1. CDR3 length: 16 amino acids. Trimming at V came to 5 bases and at J to 5 bases, leaving 11 bases not matched to a gene. CDR1 is MNHEY, CDR2 SMNVEV, per germline (reference sequence). This CDR3 reads CASSPYGTGVGETQYF. CDR3 bases: TGTGCCAGCAGTCCATACGGGACAGGGGTCGGCGAGACCCAGTACTTC.